Below, one TCR beta chain is given with its context. Its antigen is as yet unknown. Both 60 Vbeta primers and 13 Jbeta primers went into the PCR. Method: immunoSEQ multiplex PCR; TCRdb's copy keeps in-frame clones and lacks some. The sample is made up of roughly 200,000 clones, and the top ten hold 0.9% to 1.4% of it. Germline V gene data show CDR1 as SNHLY and CDR2 as FYNNEI. This CDR3 comprises 12 residues. This record comes from a study of cytomegalovirus exposure and HLA in healthy donors. Regarding the study as a whole: Usually a TCR sequence was rare, but some public TCRs were found in many donors. As was reported, the HLA-A and HLA-B alleles of most subjects were accurately predicted from TCR beta sequences. Presence/absence results assume similar sequencing depth per donor, which may not hold.

V usage is TRBV2 and J usage is TRBJ2-5, with D possibly TRBD2 on 5 matching bases. The J call is doubtful: the DNA matches TRBJ2-7 better. The sample was PBMCs. This clonotype was sampled from a girl aged 2-10 years in good health and CMV-seropositive. The CDR3 nucleotides read TGTGCCAGCACCCCCGCGGGCTACGAGCAGTACTTC. Protein sequence: CASTPAGYEQYF.